These 2 T cell receptor beta chains were all obtained from the same sample, sequenced in a study of blood T cell repertoires in COVID-19. Assay used: immunoSEQ multiplex PCR; TCRdb lists only in-frame clones, some missing. This repertoire shows some 150,000 clones, approximately 73% found once; its top ten account for about 4%. The sequencing input was peripheral blood. Every receptor here comes from a man in his sixties with acute or convalescent COVID-19.

This chain joins TRBV3-1 (or the pseudogene TRBV3-2) and TRBJ1-2; the D is unclear. With 2 bases removed from V and 2 bases from J, the gap between germline ends came to 3 bases. The CDR3 runs to 12 residues. Germline V gene data show CDR1 as LGHDT and CDR2 as YNNKEL (reference sequence). The CDR3 bases are TGTGCCAGCAGCCAACAGAACTATGGCTACACCTTC. It encodes CASSQQNYGYTF.

This clone was seen a few times. The chain couples TRBV11-2 to TRBJ2-5, with 10 nucleotides matching TRBD2. CDR1 and CDR2 (germline): SGHAT, FQNNGV. The CDR3 length is 15 residues. The trim removed 6 bases at V and 5 bases at J, leaving 9 bases unmatched. CDR3 residues: CASSRTGTSVETQYF. CDR3 nucleotides: TGTGCCAGCAGTCGGACTGGGACTAGCGTTGAGACCCAGTACTTC.